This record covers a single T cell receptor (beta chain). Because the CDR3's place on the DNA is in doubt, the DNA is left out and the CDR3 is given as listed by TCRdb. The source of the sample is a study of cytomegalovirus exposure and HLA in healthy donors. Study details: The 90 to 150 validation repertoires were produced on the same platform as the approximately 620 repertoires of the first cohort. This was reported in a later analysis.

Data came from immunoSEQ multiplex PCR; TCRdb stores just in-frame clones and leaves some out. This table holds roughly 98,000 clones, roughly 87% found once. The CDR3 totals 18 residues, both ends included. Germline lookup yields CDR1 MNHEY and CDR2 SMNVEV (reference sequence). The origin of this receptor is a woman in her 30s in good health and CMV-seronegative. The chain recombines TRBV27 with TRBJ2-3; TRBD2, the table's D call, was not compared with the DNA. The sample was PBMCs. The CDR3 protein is CASSSSLGLRTNPTTQYF.